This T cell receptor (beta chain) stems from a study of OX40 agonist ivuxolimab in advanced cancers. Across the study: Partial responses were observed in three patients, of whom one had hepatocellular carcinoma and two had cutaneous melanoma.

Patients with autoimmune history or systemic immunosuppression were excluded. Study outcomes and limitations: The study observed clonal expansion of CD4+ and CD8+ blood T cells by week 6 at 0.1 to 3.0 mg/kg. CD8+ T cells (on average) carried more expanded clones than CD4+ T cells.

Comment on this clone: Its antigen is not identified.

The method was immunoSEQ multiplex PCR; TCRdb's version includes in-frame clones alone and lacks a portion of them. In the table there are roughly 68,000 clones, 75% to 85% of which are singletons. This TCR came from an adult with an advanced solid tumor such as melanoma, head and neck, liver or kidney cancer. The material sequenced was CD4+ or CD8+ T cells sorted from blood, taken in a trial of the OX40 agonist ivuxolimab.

CDR3 coding DNA: TGTGCCTGGAGTGTTACAGGGGGGTTGGAAAAACTGTTTTTT. Its translation: CAWSVTGGLEKLFF. The genes are TRBV30 and TRBJ1-4, with 8 bases matching TRBD1. Germline lookup yields CDR1 GTSNPN and CDR2 SVGIG (reference sequence). The V and J ends lost 0 bases and 8 bases, in that order; junction bases with no gene match: 5. This CDR3 contains 14 residues. Full variable domain (outside the CDR3, taken from reference TRBV30 and TRBJ1-4): SQTIHQWPATLVQPVGSPLSLECTVEGTSNPNLYWYRQAAGRGLQLLFYSVGIGQISSEVPQNLSASRPQDRQFILSSKKLLLSDSGFYLCAWSVTGGLEKLFFGSGTQLSVL.